Each of the 27 T cell receptor beta chains below was sequenced from the same sample in a study of cytomegalovirus exposure and HLA in healthy donors. With 60 Vbeta and 13 Jbeta primers, the PCR was carried out. Sequenced by immunoSEQ multiplex PCR; TCRdb stores in-frame clones only, minus some. The top ten hold 11% of the sample, which has about 69,000 clones, roughly 74% seen once. The sample comprised PBMCs. The receptors come from a woman aged 60-75 years in good health and CMV-seropositive.

CDR3 sequence (DNA): TGTGCCAGCAGTGAAGAGTTCAAGAACACCGGGGAGCTGTTTTTT. This sequence encodes CASSEEFKNTGELFF. The chain couples TRBV25-1 to TRBJ2-2; D call uncertain. V lost 2 bases to trimming and J lost 1 base, with 8 bases between them. The CDR3 sequence is 15 residues long. CDR1 MGHDK and CDR2 SYGVNS come from the germline V gene. Drawing the rest from reference TRBV25-1 and TRBJ2-2, the complete variable domain is EADIYQTPRYLVIGTGKKITLECSQTMGHDKMYWYQQDPGMELHLIHYSYGVNSTEKGDLSSESTVSRIRTEHFPLTLESARPSHTSQYLCASSEEFKNTGELFFGEGSRLTVL.

The chain employs TRBV9 and TRBJ2-6; 10 bases match TRBD2. Germline V CDR1 and CDR2: SGDLS, YYNGEE. This CDR3 region has 18 residues. With V trimmed by 2 bases and J by 3 bases, 8 bases remained unmatched. CDR3: CASSVTSGSIYGANVLTF. The DNA for the CDR3 is TGTGCCAGCAGCGTGACTAGCGGGTCAATATATGGGGCCAACGTCCTGACTTTC.

This clone was counted between two and nine times. CDR3 residues: CASSVEGAGAGTDTQYF. Here the CDR3 DNA reads TGTGCCAGCAGCGTAGAGGGGGCAGGAGCGGGCACAGATACGCAGTATTTT. The chain is built from TRBV9 and TRBJ2-3; 7 bases match TRBD1. The germline V gene encodes CDR1 SGDLS and CDR2 YYNGEE. The CDR3 spans 17 residues. V shed 0 bases, J shed 1 base, and the junction held 8 bases outside the gene matches.

This clone appeared once. The rearrangement joins TRBV10-3 to TRBJ2-2, with TRBD2 identical over 10 bases. The ends lost 3 bases at V and 5 bases at J; junction bases unmatched: 9. Germline V CDR1 and CDR2: ENHRY, SYGVKD. This CDR3 comprises 17 residues. CDR3 sequence: CAISDRAGGLSTGELFF. The DNA of the CDR3 is TGTGCCATCAGTGACCGAGCGGGGGGGCTCAGTACCGGGGAGCTGTTTTTT.

V is TRBV9 and J is TRBJ1-1; D ambiguous. Trimming stripped 2 bases from V and 1 base from J, with 6 bases between. This CDR3 region has 13 residues. CDR1 SGDLS and CDR2 YYNGEE come from the germline V gene. CDR3 coding DNA: TGTGCCAGCAGCGTCGACAAGAACACTGAAGCTTTCTTT. This gives the protein CASSVDKNTEAFF.

CDR3 residues: CASSTREGQDTQYF. CDR3 DNA: TGCGCCAGCAGCACAAGGGAGGGCCAAGATACGCAGTATTTT. J is TRBJ2-3 and V is TRBV5-1; TRBD2 aligns across 7 bases. The germline V gene encodes CDR1 SGHRS and CDR2 YFSETQ. The CDR3 has 14 residues. With 4 bases clipped from V and 5 bases from J, the junction kept 7 bases outside the gene matches.

The V and J genes are TRBV9 and TRBJ1-5, with a possible D match to TRBD1 (5 bases). The CDR3 is made up of 15 amino acids. Between the trimmed V and J ends, which lost 0 bases and 7 bases, there was a span of 14 bases. Germline loops: CDR1 SGDLS, CDR2 YYNGEE. The CDR3 sequence is CASSVGTDAGQPQHF. Written as DNA, the CDR3 is TGTGCCAGCAGCGTAGGAACGGACGCAGGGCAGCCCCAGCATTTT.

This chain uses TRBV30 with TRBJ1-4, with unresolved D. The germline V gene has CDR1 GTSNPN and CDR2 SVGIG (reference sequence). The CDR3 length is 12 residues. CDR3 loop: CAKSRPGEKLFF. The CDR3 DNA is TGTGCTAAGTCCCGGCCGGGTGAAAAACTGTTTTTT. The full variable domain, rest sourced from reference TRBV30 and TRBJ1-4, is SQTIHQWPATLVQPVGSPLSLECTVEGTSNPNLYWYRQAAGRGLQLLFYSVGIGQISSEVPQNLSASRPQDRQFILSSKKLLLSDSGFYLCAKSRPGEKLFFGSGTQLSVL.

The chain couples TRBV27 to TRBJ1-1, with 7 bases matching TRBD1. J lost 6 bases, V lost 5 bases, and 9 bases had no gene match. Looked up from germline, CDR1 is MNHEY and CDR2 is SMNVEV (reference sequence). CDR3 length equals 14 residues. This CDR3 reads CASSPDRAVPEAFF. The CDR3 DNA follows: TGTGCCAGCAGTCCCGACAGGGCGGTCCCTGAAGCTTTCTTT.

The chain joins TRBV6-5 to TRBJ1-5; TRBD1 is a possible D gene (5 bases). Germline-derived CDR1 and CDR2 are MNHEY and SVGAGI. The V and J ends lost 7 bases and 3 bases respectively, with 13 bases between them. This CDR3 region has 14 residues. CDR3 region: CASNQAGINQPQHF. The CDR3 coding sequence is TGTGCCAGCAACCAAGCAGGGATCAATCAGCCCCAGCATTTT.

V and J are TRBV5-1 and TRBJ2-3, with D possibly matching TRBD2 (5 bases). The CDR3 contains 16 residues. Per the germline V gene, CDR1 is SGHRS and CDR2 is YFSETQ. With 0 bases removed from V and 0 bases from J, the gap between germline ends came to 11 bases. The DNA of the CDR3 is TGCGCCAGCAGCTTGGACGAGCGGAGGAGCACAGATACGCAGTATTTT. Residues: CASSLDERRSTDTQYF.

The chain employs TRBV28 and TRBJ1-2, with TRBD1 matching over 7 bases. V shed 6 bases, J shed 4 bases, and the junction held 8 bases outside the gene matches. The length of the CDR3 is 14 residues. Looked up from germline, CDR1 is MDHEN and CDR2 is SYDVKM. The CDR3 DNA follows: TGTGCCAGCAGGTTTATGGGACAGTCCTATGGCTACACCTTC. Encoded protein: CASRFMGQSYGYTF.

The chain employs TRBV19 and TRBJ2-7; 7 nucleotides line up with TRBD2. The germline gives CDR1 LNHDA, CDR2 SQIVND (reference sequence). This CDR3 contains 13 residues. The V segment lost 3 bases and the J segment 4 bases; nucleotides outside the gene matches: 3. The CDR3 is CASSIASGYEQYF. The CDR3 DNA reads as TGTGCCAGTAGTATCGCTAGCGGATACGAGCAGTACTTC.

The V and J genes are TRBV11-2 and TRBJ2-7; the D is unclear. Between the trimmed V and J ends, which lost 2 bases and 2 bases, there was a span of 13 bases. The CDR3 has 15 residues. Germline V gives CDR1 SGHAT, CDR2 FQNNGV. The CDR3 DNA is TGTGCCAGCAGCTTACGCCCCGGTCTTACCTACGAGCAGTACTTC. Protein sequence: CASSLRPGLTYEQYF.

This clone has only one observation. The chain is built from TRBV21-1 and TRBJ2-5; TRBD1, the table's D call, was not compared with the DNA. TRBV21-1 is classified as a pseudogene. This CDR3 has 12 amino acids. CDR3: CASTKGWKTQYF. The CDR3 bases are TGTGCCAGCACTAAGGGGTGGAAGACCCAGTACTTC.

This chain links TRBV7-9 with TRBJ1-3, with D tentatively TRBD1 (5 bases). The germline V and J ends were trimmed by 5 bases and 3 bases, with 14 bases remaining between them. This CDR3 has 15 amino acids. Germline V gene data show CDR1 as SEHNR and CDR2 as FQNEAQ (reference sequence). DNA of the CDR3: TGTGCCAGCAGCCCTCGGGGGGGAAGTGGAAACACCATATATTTT. Translated: CASSPRGGSGNTIYF.

The chain carries TRBV25-1 and TRBJ2-1; 7 positions agree with TRBD2. After removal of 4 bases from V and 7 bases from J, the junction contained 10 bases not matched to a gene. The CDR3 is 15 amino acids. The germline gives CDR1 MGHDK, CDR2 SYGVNS. Written as DNA, the CDR3 is TGTGCCAGCAGTGTGGCCGGGCGGGAGAGGAATGAGCAGTTCTTC. Encoded protein: CASSVAGRERNEQFF.

The chain uses TRBV18 and TRBJ2-6; D is unresolved. The germline V gene encodes CDR1 KGHSH and CDR2 LQKENI. V dropped 6 bases and J dropped 0 bases, with 15 bases sitting between them. The CDR3 is made up of 17 amino acids. The CDR3 region has the DNA TGTGCCAGCTCGCTCCGAAACGGGTTCTCTGGGGCCAACGTCCTGACTTTC. As protein: CASSLRNGFSGANVLTF.

Worth noting for this clone: Distinct nucleotide sequences in the sample also encode this CDR3. The V gene is TRBV6-6, the J gene TRBJ1-1, with TRBD1 identical over 8 bases. The V and J ends lost 5 bases and 4 bases, in that order; junction bases with no gene match: 3. This CDR3 is built from 13 residues. Looked up from germline, CDR1 is MNHNY and CDR2 is SVGAGI (reference sequence). The CDR3 nucleotides read TGTGCCAGCAGTGTCACAGGGGGCACTGAAGCTTTCTTT. It encodes CASSVTGGTEAFF.

To note about this clone: The CDR3 carries no conserved terminal phenylalanine or tryptophan, so it likely arises from a read error. V usage is TRBV29-1 and J usage is TRBJ1-1; no clear D gene. The CDR3 has 14 residues. With 4 bases removed from V and 1 base from J, the gap between germline ends came to 13 bases. Germline loops: CDR1 SQVTM, CDR2 ANQGSEA. This CDR3 reads CSVVLGLTNTEAFL. The CDR3 DNA sequence: TGCAGCGTTGTACTTGGACTGACGAACACTGAAGCTTTCCTT.

The chain is built from TRBV18 and TRBJ1-5; possibly TRBD1 for D (5 bases). Germline values: CDR1 KGHSH, CDR2 LQKENI. Trimming pared 3 bases from V and 3 bases from J, leaving 12 bases between. The CDR3 has 15 residues. Written as DNA, the CDR3 is TGTGCCAGCTCACCTGCGGGGCGCTACAATCAGCCCCAGCATTTT. Amino acids: CASSPAGRYNQPQHF.

This clone has only a few counts. This rearrangement joins TRBV5-1 to TRBJ1-1; D remains unclear. Germline-derived CDR1 and CDR2 are SGHRS and YFSETQ. The CDR3 extends over 13 amino acids. V dropped 1 base and J dropped 1 base, with 5 bases sitting between them. CDR3 nucleotide sequence: TGCGCCAGCAGCTTGATCGGGAACACTGAAGCTTTCTTT. It encodes CASSLIGNTEAFF.

The V and J genes are TRBV5-4 and TRBJ2-3, with TRBD2 matching 13 bases. The CDR3 is made up of 17 amino acids. Looked up from germline, CDR1 is SGHNT and CDR2 is YYREEE (reference sequence). Unmatched junction bases numbered 11, after V lost 5 bases and J lost 5 bases. CDR3 sequence: CASRSGGLAGYLDTQYF. The CDR3 region has the DNA TGTGCCAGCAGGTCAGGGGGACTAGCGGGATATCTAGATACGCAGTATTTT.

The J gene is TRBJ2-3, the V gene TRBV27; 9 nucleotides match TRBD2. The CDR3 has 16 residues. The V and J ends lost 6 bases and 2 bases, in that order; junction bases with no gene match: 9. CDR1 and CDR2 (germline): MNHEY, SMNVEV (reference sequence). The CDR3 here is CASRRALAGLTDTQYF. CDR3 nucleotides: TGTGCCAGCAGGCGTGCACTAGCGGGCCTCACAGATACGCAGTATTTT.

This chain joins TRBV18 and TRBJ1-1, with TRBD1 matching 11 bases. Trimming at V came to 5 bases and at J to 5 bases, leaving 7 bases not matched to a gene. The CDR3 is made up of 15 amino acids. The germline gives CDR1 KGHSH, CDR2 LQKENI. The CDR3 region has the DNA TGTGCCAGCTCAGGACAGGGGGCGCAGGGTACTGAAGCTTTCTTT. Translating it yields CASSGQGAQGTEAFF.

The chain employs TRBV5-5 and TRBJ1-1, with 11 bases that match TRBD1. The CDR3 has 16 amino acids. Trimming removed 4 bases from V and 4 bases from J; junction bases left unmatched: 9. Germline assignment: CDR1 SGHKS and CDR2 YYEKEE (reference sequence). DNA for the CDR3: TGTGCCAGCAGCCCTGGACAGGGGGCCTTGGGCACTGAAGCTTTCTTT. This sequence encodes CASSPGQGALGTEAFF. The complete variable domain, with remaining parts taken from reference TRBV5-5 and TRBJ1-1, reads DAGVTQSPTHLIKTRGQQVTLRCSPISGHKSVSWYQQVLGQGPQFIFQYYEKEERGRGNFPDRFSARQFPNYSSELNVNALLLGDSALYLCASSPGQGALGTEAFFGQGTRLTVV.

This clone has only one observation. This chain connects TRBV7-6 to TRBJ1-1; TRBD1 matches at 8 bases. The ends lost 5 bases at V and 7 bases at J; junction bases unmatched: 6. CDR1 SGHVS and CDR2 FNYEAQ come from the germline V gene. The CDR3 runs to 13 residues. The CDR3 DNA reads as TGTGCCAGCAGCCAAAGACAGGGGCTTGAAGCTTTCTTT. It yields the protein CASSQRQGLEAFF.